The 2 T cell receptor beta chains given below trace back to one sample, sequenced in a study of cytomegalovirus exposure and HLA in healthy donors. Both 60 Vbeta primers and 13 Jbeta primers went into the PCR. This table comes from immunoSEQ multiplex PCR, and its TCRdb copy is limited to in-frame clones, with some not included. Of under 150,000 clones listed, 84% are singletons. The sample taken for sequencing was PBMCs. All receptors derive from a boy aged 2 to 9 in good health and CMV-seronegative.

The chain is built from TRBV19 and TRBJ2-7; D possibly corresponds to TRBD2 (6 bases). The CDR3 loop spans 13 amino acids. Germline assignment: CDR1 LNHDA and CDR2 SQIVND (reference sequence). V was pared by 5 bases and J by 4 bases, with 12 bases between. CDR3 region: CASSPRDSYEQYF. Here the CDR3 DNA reads TGTGCCAGTAGTCCCCGGGACTCTTACGAGCAGTACTTC. Filled out from reference TRBV19 and TRBJ2-7, the complete variable domain reads DGGITQSPKYLFRKEGQNVTLSCEQNLNHDAMYWYRQDPGQGLRLIYYSQIVNDFQKGDIAEGYSVSREKKESFPLTVTSAQKNPTAFYLCASSPRDSYEQYFGPGTRLTVT.

This clone was seen more than once but under ten times. The rearrangement joins TRBV5-6 to TRBJ1-5; D perhaps matches TRBD1 (5 bases). The CDR3 loop spans 16 amino acids. V was clipped by 3 bases and J by 4 bases, with 17 bases between them. Germline assignment: CDR1 SGHDT and CDR2 YYEEEE. DNA for the CDR3: TGTGCCAGCAGCTCAGGAGGGACCAGGATGAATCAGCCCCAGCATTTT. As protein: CASSSGGTRMNQPQHF.